This T cell receptor (beta chain) was captured by sequencing in a study of cytomegalovirus exposure and HLA in healthy donors. Deletions cut 0 bases from V and 3 bases from J, with 7 bases between. Germline V lookup: CDR1 SGHRS, CDR2 YFSETQ. This CDR3 is 13 amino acids long. Primers: 60 Vbeta forward and 13 Jbeta reverse. Using immunoSEQ multiplex PCR, the repertoire was profiled, and TCRdb retains in-frame clones only, with some absent. Among about 150,000 clones, 80% were seen once, and the ten largest hold around 13%. The J gene is TRBJ2-7, the V gene TRBV5-1, with D unclear. Input material: PBMCs. This receptor was obtained from a man aged 30 to 39 in good health and CMV-seropositive. The CDR3 bases are TGCGCCAGCAGCTTGGAGCCGATCTACGAGCAGTACTTC. This encodes CASSLEPIYEQYF.